A selection of T cell receptor beta chains follows, all from one sample in a study of beta chain features in type 1 diabetes. This table comes from immunoSEQ multiplex PCR, and its TCRdb copy is limited to in-frame clones, with some not included. Here the sample spans about 350,000 clones, about 20% being singletons. Sequencing was carried out using naive CD4+ T cells from blood. All receptors derive from a woman between 18 and 29 years old in good health. The conserved cysteine and the conserved F or W are not part of the CDR3 here. The order of the fields is V gene, J gene, CDR3 protein.

TRBV2	TRBJ2-5	ASSAVSGWRETQY
TRBV18	TRBJ2-7	ASSPPEGNYEQY
TRBV4-2	TRBJ1-1	ASSQVRAEAF
TRBV6-5	TRBJ2-7	ASSYSLAGRGYEQY
TRBV4-3	TRBJ2-3	ASSQDRGRDTQY
TRBV7-9	TRBJ2-3	ASSAARLGGTDTQY
TRBV5-4	TRBJ2-1	ASSLGTSGRI
TRBV2	TRBJ2-3	ASSVAGLTDTQY
TRBV27	TRBJ2-7	ASTARGLGTRYEQY
TRBV7-9	TRBJ2-1	ASSPLANEQF
TRBV5-1	TRBJ2-1	ASSLEGASDNEQF
TRBV6-5	TRBJ2-1	ASSPRGKRENRF
TRBV30	TRBJ1-5	AWSVSSQPQH
TRBV4-1	TRBJ2-5	ASSLWTSGKEVTQY
TRBV5-1	TRBJ1-1	ASSQGQSEAF
TRBV4-1	TRBJ2-7	ASSQMTSGRANEQY
TRBV27	TRBJ2-7	ASSAPGQVVYEQY
TRBV5-6	TRBJ2-1	ASSLIVIARGINEQF
TRBV5-1	TRBJ2-5	ASSPARGSQETQY
TRBV25-1	TRBJ2-1	ASSRGSSGVYNEQF
TRBV30	TRBJ1-2	AWSRQGGYGYT
TRBV2	TRBJ2-7	ASVRDGSSYEQY
TRBV10-3	TRBJ1-1	AISGAGKEYEAF
TRBV6-5	TRBJ2-5	ASTDVAETQY
TRBV30	TRBJ1-4	AWSPGTVIVEKLF
TRBV27	TRBJ2-7	ASRPHAGSYEQY
TRBV11-2	TRBJ2-1	ASSSLTGDNEQF
TRBV5-4	TRBJ2-7	ASSPRLGTSEQY
TRBV4-2	TRBJ2-5	ASSQEAGAVETQY
TRBV6-5	TRBJ1-5	ASSYSSGDQPQH
TRBV4-1	TRBJ2-2	ASSQDSGQAYTGELF
TRBV5-1	TRBJ1-4	ASSRGRAANEKLF
TRBV5-1	TRBJ2-6	ASKPRASGANVLT
TRBV11-2	TRBJ2-5	ASSLLAGAGTQY
TRBV30	TRBJ1-1	AWSVLTNTEAF
TRBV7-9	TRBJ2-1	ASSADRFNEQF
TRBV10-3	TRBJ2-2	AISAYRGPNGELF
TRBV4-3	TRBJ2-7	ASSQERGGSYEQY
TRBV29-1	TRBJ2-3	SAAPGLTDTQY
TRBV5-1	TRBJ2-1	ASTPRGVKSRGEQF
TRBV30	TRBJ2-5	AWTPGGETQY
TRBV30	TRBJ1-3	AWTQQFSGNTIY
TRBV7-2	TRBJ2-5	ASGTSASYQETQY
TRBV30	TRBJ1-6	AWRRESPSYNSPLH
TRBV6-5	TRBJ2-3	ASGRLAGYTDTQY
TRBV2	TRBJ1-2	ASSTYGYT
TRBV30	TRBJ1-2	AWSVNYKGGGGYT
TRBV7-2	TRBJ1-5	ASSLGGTGVSNQPQH